The next 3 T cell receptor beta chains were all read from a single sample in a study of naive and memory T cell subsets. Findings and caveats of the study: Naive repertoires, especially CD8, held a few larger clonotypes, possibly memory cells re-expressing CD45RA.

No antigen is known for these receptors. Both TRBC1 and TRBC2 were covered by a beta constant-region primer of two equimolar oligonucleotides. Four rounds of PCR amplified the ligated cDNA using nested alpha and beta constant-region primers plus SP2. TCRdb passed the UMI-ligation and nested PCR reads through MiXCR, listing each CDR3 protein once. The table includes roughly 97,000 distinct CDR3 sequences, around 15% detected once. Sequencing used naive CD8+ T cells from blood. The receptors derive from a human donor in good health.

This clonotype came up many times. V usage is TRBV13 and J usage is TRBJ2-1, with D maybe TRBD1 (6 bases). Deletions cut 2 bases from V and 10 bases from J, with 12 bases between. The germline gives CDR1 PRHDT, CDR2 FYEKMQ (reference sequence). This CDR3 contains 13 residues. The CDR3: CASSLRSGTEQFF. The CDR3 DNA sequence: TGTGCCAGCAGCTTAAGGTCCGGGACAGAGCAGTTCTTC.

This chain connects TRBV12-3 or TRBV12-4 to TRBJ2-1, with 8 nucleotides matching TRBD2. V was pared by 5 bases and J by 7 bases, with 7 bases of the junction left unmatched. CDR3 length: 14 residues. DNA of the CDR3: TGTGCCAGCAGTAACGGGGGGGGAAGAAATGAGCAGTTCTTC. Translation: CASSNGGGRNEQFF.

This chain uses TRBV30 with TRBJ1-5; tentatively, D is TRBD1 (5 bases). Trimming cost V 4 bases and J 3 bases, with 10 bases left between them. The CDR3 is 13 residues long. Germline assignment: CDR1 GTSNPN and CDR2 SVGIG (reference sequence). The CDR3 DNA reads as TGTGCCTGGACAGACAGTCCCAATCAGCCCCAGCATTTT. Residues: CAWTDSPNQPQHF. The variable domain in full, with the rest retrieved from reference TRBV30 and TRBJ1-5, is SQTIHQWPATLVQPVGSPLSLECTVEGTSNPNLYWYRQAAGRGLQLLFYSVGIGQISSEVPQNLSASRPQDRQFILSSKKLLLSDSGFYLCAWTDSPNQPQHFGDGTRLSIL.